This entry features one T cell receptor beta chain sequence. Germline V gives CDR1 SGHTA, CDR2 FQGNSA. The CDR3 is 14 residues long. Deletions cut 8 bases from V and 8 bases from J, with 21 bases between. Produced via immunoSEQ multiplex PCR; TCRdb's table is partial and in-frame only. The table shows over 50,000 clones, with around 88% occurring only once. This specimen comes from a study of technical replicates of blood from a handful of donors. This receptor was identified in a human donor in good health. Some clones in this sample may be carry-over from other donors' samples. The chain has TRBV7-2 and TRBJ1-2; unclear D gene. The material sequenced was PBMCs. CDR3 region: CASGREVKARGYTF. CDR3 DNA sequence: TGTGCCAGCGGGCGGGAAGTCAAAGCTCGGGGCTACACCTTC.